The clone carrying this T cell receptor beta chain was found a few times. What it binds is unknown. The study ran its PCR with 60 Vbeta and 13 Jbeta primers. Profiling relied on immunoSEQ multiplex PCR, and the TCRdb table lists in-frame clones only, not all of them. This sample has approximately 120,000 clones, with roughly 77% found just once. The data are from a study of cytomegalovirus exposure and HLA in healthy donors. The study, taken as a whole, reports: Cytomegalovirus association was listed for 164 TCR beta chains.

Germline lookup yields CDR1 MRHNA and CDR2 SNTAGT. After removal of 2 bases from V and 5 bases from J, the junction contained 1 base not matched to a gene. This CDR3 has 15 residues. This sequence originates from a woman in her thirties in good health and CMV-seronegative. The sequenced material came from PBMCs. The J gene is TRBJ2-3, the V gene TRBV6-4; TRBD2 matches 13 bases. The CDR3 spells CASSDGTSGVDTQYF. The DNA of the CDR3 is TGTGCCAGCAGTGACGGGACTAGCGGGGTAGATACGCAGTATTTT.